A single sample is the source of the 25 T cell receptor beta chains below, sequenced in a study of OX40 agonist ivuxolimab in advanced cancers. Clones were read by immunoSEQ multiplex PCR, and TCRdb kept only the in-frame ones, dropping some. The sample comprises about 80,000 clones, approximately 92% of which are singletons, and around 0.32% rests with the top ten. The sequences come from CD4+ or CD8+ T cells sorted from blood, collected in a trial of the OX40 agonist ivuxolimab. These receptors were collected from an adult with an advanced solid tumor such as melanoma, head and neck, liver or kidney cancer.

This clone was found once. V and J are TRBV7-2 and TRBJ2-5; tentatively, D is TRBD1 or TRBD2 (5 bases each). The ends were cut back, 4 bases at V and 5 bases at J, with 17 bases in the middle. CDR1 SGHTA and CDR2 FQGNSA come from the germline V gene. CDR3 length: 15 residues. The CDR3 DNA follows: TGTGCCAGCAGCTCTTCCGGGACCAACCGGGAGACCCAGTACTTC. Translating gives CASSSSGTNRETQYF. Drawing the rest from reference TRBV7-2 and TRBJ2-5, the complete variable domain is GAGVSQSPSNKVTEKGKDVELRCDPISGHTALYWYRQSLGQGLEFLIYFQGNSAPDKSGLPSDRFSAERTGGSVSTLTIQRTQQEDSAVYLCASSSSGTNRETQYFGPGTRLLVL.

The rearrangement uses TRBV7-2 and TRBJ2-7; 10 bases are a match to TRBD1. CDR3 size: 14 residues. V lost 4 bases, J lost 3 bases, and 3 bases stayed unmatched. Germline CDR1 and CDR2: SGHTA and FQGNSA. The CDR3, as DNA: TGTGCCAGCAGCTCCAGGACAGGGGGCTACGAGCAGTACTTC. Its protein product is CASSSRTGGYEQYF.

V is TRBV6-6 and J is TRBJ2-1; 9 bases are a match to TRBD2. With V trimmed by 6 bases and J by 1 base, 7 bases remained unmatched. The CDR3 covers 16 residues. CDR1 is MNHNY, CDR2 SVGAGI, per germline (reference sequence). The CDR3 nucleotides read TGTGCCAGCAGACGATCTAGCGGGGCGTCCTACAATGAGCAGTTCTTC. The encoded protein is CASRRSSGASYNEQFF.

The chain has TRBV15 and TRBJ2-5, with unresolved D. The V end lost 3 bases, the J end lost 5 bases, and 13 bases lay between the germline ends. Germline V gene sequence: CDR1 LNHNV, CDR2 YYDKDF (reference sequence). There are 14 residues in the CDR3. The CDR3 DNA reads TGTGCCACCAGCAGGGTGGCAGGCTCGGAGACCCAGTACTTC. Residues: CATSRVAGSETQYF. Full variable domain (rest looked up from reference TRBV15 and TRBJ2-5): DAMVIQNPRYQVTQFGKPVTLSCSQTLNHNVMYWYQQKSSQAPKLLFHYYDKDFNNEADTPDNFQSRRPNTSFCFLDIRSPGLGDTAMYLCATSRVAGSETQYFGPGTRLLVL.

The chain employs TRBV6-5 and TRBJ2-7, with D unresolved. Germline V gene lookup returns CDR1 MNHEY and CDR2 SVGAGI. V shed 7 bases and J shed 0 bases, with 13 bases lying between them. The CDR3 runs to 14 residues. The CDR3 here is CASTETGPSYEQYF. The CDR3 DNA is TGTGCCAGCACTGAGACGGGCCCCTCCTACGAGCAGTACTTC.

V gene TRBV10-2 combines with J gene TRBJ2-7; TRBD1 is a possible D gene (5 bases). This CDR3 is 14 amino acids long. Trimming shortened V by 7 bases and J by 0 bases, and 13 bases separated the two germline ends. Germline values: CDR1 WSHSY, CDR2 SAAADI. The CDR3 loop reads CASTSDKSSYEQYF. CDR3 nucleotides: TGCGCCAGCACTTCGGACAAGTCCTCCTACGAGCAGTACTTC.

The chain carries TRBV25-1 and TRBJ2-5; D might be TRBD1 or TRBD2, each matching 6 bases. Looked up from germline, CDR1 is MGHDK and CDR2 is SYGVNS. The CDR3 runs to 14 residues. Between the trimmed V and J ends, which lost 8 bases and 4 bases, there was a span of 17 bases. The DNA of the CDR3 is TGTGCCAGCGCAGTGAAGGGGGGAACAGAGACCCAGTACTTC. It encodes CASAVKGGTETQYF.

The chain is built from TRBV14 and TRBJ2-2; no reliable D call. Germline lookup yields CDR1 SGHDN and CDR2 FVKESK. Trimming removed 4 bases at V and 8 bases at J, with 8 bases between. This CDR3 comprises 12 residues. Written as DNA, the CDR3 is TGTGCCAGCAGCCCCTTTGGGGGGGAGCTGTTTTTT. Its protein product is CASSPFGGELFF.

This chain uses TRBV10-3 with TRBJ2-3, with TRBD1 matching over 7 bases. With 8 bases clipped from V and 4 bases from J, the junction kept 6 bases outside the gene matches. CDR1 and CDR2 from the germline V gene are ENHRY and SYGVKD. The CDR3 extends over 13 amino acids. CDR3 protein: CAIGTAFADTQYF. In DNA form, the CDR3 reads TGTGCCATCGGGACAGCTTTCGCAGATACGCAGTATTTT.

The chain joins TRBV19 to TRBJ1-1; TRBD1 matches at 8 bases. V lost 4 bases and J lost 4; bases outside the gene matches: 8. Germline V CDR1 and CDR2: LNHDA, SQIVND (reference sequence). The CDR3 is 15 amino acids. The CDR3 DNA reads as TGTGCCAGTAGTACTGTGCAGGGGGCCGTCACTGAAGCTTTCTTT. It yields the protein CASSTVQGAVTEAFF.

This clone has a single count. The rearrangement joins TRBV18 to TRBJ2-1, with 12 bases identical to TRBD2. Germline CDR1 KGHSH, CDR2 LQKENI. V lost 2 bases, J lost 9 bases, and 8 bases stayed unmatched. CDR3 size: 16 residues. CDR3 residues: CASSPVASGGDGEQFF. The CDR3 DNA is TGTGCCAGCTCACCAGTTGCTAGCGGGGGGGATGGTGAGCAGTTCTTC.

The chain couples TRBV28 to TRBJ1-2, with a tentative D call TRBD1 (6 bases). Trimming removed 5 bases from V and 13 bases from J, with 23 bases in between. The CDR3 is 14 amino acids. Germline V gives CDR1 MDHEN, CDR2 SYDVKM. The CDR3 protein is CASSAYGQLSSSTF. Written as DNA, the CDR3 is TGTGCCAGCAGTGCCTACGGACAGTTAAGCTCGAGCACCTTC.

The V call is TRBV11-2, the J call TRBJ2-7; D is unresolved. The CDR3 sequence is 12 residues long. Germline V gene sequence: CDR1 SGHAT, CDR2 FQNNGV. Trimming stripped 2 bases from V and 4 bases from J, with 6 bases between. CDR3 amino acids: CASSLSTYEQYF. In nucleotides, the CDR3 is TGTGCCAGCAGCTTATCTACGTACGAGCAGTACTTC.

J is TRBJ2-7 and V is TRBV29-1; D gene unclear. CDR1 SQVTM and CDR2 ANQGSEA come from the germline V gene. The CDR3 is made up of 14 amino acids. Trimming removed 3 bases at V and 1 base at J, with 13 bases between. The CDR3 spells CSVDAPGRSYEQYF. Here the CDR3 DNA reads TGCAGCGTTGACGCCCCAGGACGGTCCTACGAGCAGTACTTC.

The V gene is TRBV27, the J gene TRBJ2-1; TRBD2 aligns across 12 bases. The CDR3 totals 16 residues. Germline lookup yields CDR1 MNHEY and CDR2 SMNVEV (reference sequence). V trimming: 2 bases; J trimming: 7 bases; junction bases outside the gene matches: 6. Here the CDR3 DNA reads TGTGCCAGCAGTTTAGGCCTAGCGGGAGGGCTAAATGAGCAGTTCTTC. It codes for CASSLGLAGGLNEQFF.

Concerning this clone: One end of the junction is discordant with germline, which a read error may explain. This sequence joins TRBV5-1 and TRBJ2-2; D possibly corresponds to TRBD1 (6 bases). There are 15 residues in the CDR3. Germline lookup yields CDR1 SGHRS and CDR2 YFSETQ. CDR3 nucleotides: TGCGCCAGCAGCTTAGGGGGATGGAACCCCGGGGAGCTGTTTTTT. This sequence encodes CASSLGGWNPGELFF.

The V and J genes are TRBV7-9 and TRBJ1-2; the D is unclear. Between the trimmed V and J ends, which lost 0 bases and 4 bases, there was a span of 12 bases. Germline V gives CDR1 SEHNR, CDR2 FQNEAQ (reference sequence). The CDR3 runs 15 residues. DNA of the CDR3: TGTGCCAGCAGCTTAGCGGCGGCAGGCCCCTATGGCTACACCTTC. Its protein is CASSLAAAGPYGYTF.

The J gene is TRBJ1-1, the V gene TRBV29-1; no firm D call. CDR1 SQVTM and CDR2 ANQGSEA come from the germline V gene. Trimming cost V 6 bases and J 4 bases, with 15 bases left between them. The CDR3 length is 13 residues. CDR3 region: CSVYSGVGTEAFF. The CDR3 DNA follows: TGCAGCGTATACAGTGGGGTAGGCACTGAAGCTTTCTTT.

J is TRBJ2-5 and V is TRBV6-1; 7 bases are a match to TRBD1. The CDR3 extends over 12 amino acids. V was clipped by 7 bases and J by 10 bases; unmatched bases: 9. Germline V lookup: CDR1 MNHNS, CDR2 SASEGT. CDR3 protein: CASIHTGVIQYF. In DNA form, the CDR3 reads TGTGCCAGCATCCACACAGGGGTTATCCAGTACTTC.

The J gene is TRBJ2-7, the V gene TRBV28, with D hard to call. Deletions cut 6 bases from V and 7 bases from J, with 10 bases between. This CDR3 region has 11 residues. In germline, CDR1 is MDHEN, CDR2 SYDVKM. The CDR3 loop is CASRSDVEQYF. As DNA, the CDR3 is TGTGCCAGCAGATCCGACGTGGAGCAGTACTTC.

The rearrangement joins TRBV5-4 to TRBJ2-2, with D tentatively TRBD1 (6 bases). The V gene lost 0 bases and the J gene lost 6 bases, with 18 bases spanning the gap. This CDR3 contains 17 residues. Germline V gene sequence: CDR1 SGHNT, CDR2 YYREEE (reference sequence). In DNA, the CDR3 is TGTGCCAGCAGCTTGGCCTTCCAGGGAGCAGGGGCCGGGGAGCTGTTTTTT. It translates to CASSLAFQGAGAGELFF.

The count of this clone is one. The chain has TRBV28 and TRBJ2-5; D might be TRBD2 (5 bases). From germline, CDR1 is MDHEN and CDR2 SYDVKM. V gave up 7 bases and J gave up 1 base, with 10 bases separating them. The CDR3 consists of 13 residues. In DNA, the CDR3 is TGTGCCAGCACCACGCGGGTCCAAGAGACCCAGTACTTC. It translates to CASTTRVQETQYF.

Written as DNA, the CDR3 is TGTGCCAGCAGCTTAAGGTTAGGGGCGGGTGAGCAGTTCTTC. Its protein is CASSLRLGAGEQFF. The chain couples TRBV7-9 to TRBJ2-1, with D possibly being TRBD1 or TRBD2 (5 bases each). The V end lost 2 bases, the J end lost 9 bases, and 14 bases lay between the germline ends. Germline V CDR1 and CDR2: SEHNR, FQNEAQ (reference sequence). The CDR3 is 14 amino acids.

This chain links TRBV5-5 with TRBJ2-5; 10 bases align to TRBD2. V was pared by 4 bases and J by 5 bases, with 11 bases of the junction left unmatched. Germline CDR1 SGHKS, CDR2 YYEKEE (reference sequence). The CDR3 is 16 residues long. The chain's CDR3 is CASSPFASGGGETQYF. CDR3 DNA sequence: TGTGCCAGCAGCCCCTTCGCTAGCGGGGGCGGGGAGACCCAGTACTTC.

This clone came up a few times. This chain joins TRBV10-3 and TRBJ2-2, with 7 bases lining up with TRBD2. Germline values: CDR1 ENHRY, CDR2 SYGVKD. The length of the CDR3 is 17 residues. The trim removed 0 bases at V and 7 bases at J, leaving 11 bases unmatched. CDR3 protein: CAISESTLRGFGGELFF. The CDR3 region has the DNA TGTGCCATCAGTGAGTCGACGTTGCGGGGGTTTGGCGGGGAGCTGTTTTTT.